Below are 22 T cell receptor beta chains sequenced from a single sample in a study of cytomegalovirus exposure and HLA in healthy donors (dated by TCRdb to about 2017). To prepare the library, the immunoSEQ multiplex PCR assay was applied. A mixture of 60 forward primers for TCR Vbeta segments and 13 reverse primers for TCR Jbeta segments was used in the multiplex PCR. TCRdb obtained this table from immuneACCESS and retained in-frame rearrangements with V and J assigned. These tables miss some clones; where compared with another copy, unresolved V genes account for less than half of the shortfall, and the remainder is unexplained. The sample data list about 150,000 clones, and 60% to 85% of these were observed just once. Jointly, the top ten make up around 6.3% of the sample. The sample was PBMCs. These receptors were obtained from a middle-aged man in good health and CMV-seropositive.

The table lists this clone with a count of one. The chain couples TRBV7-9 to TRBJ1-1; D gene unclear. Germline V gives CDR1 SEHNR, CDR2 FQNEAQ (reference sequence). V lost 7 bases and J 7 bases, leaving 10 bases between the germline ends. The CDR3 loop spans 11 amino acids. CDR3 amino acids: CASTREIEAFF. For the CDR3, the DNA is TGTGCCAGCACCCGAGAAATTGAAGCTTTCTTT.

The CDR3, as DNA: TGTGCCAGCGCCCGGGGACAGGGGGCGGGTTACGAGCAGTACTTC. Protein sequence: CASARGQGAGYEQYF. This chain connects TRBV28 to TRBJ2-7; TRBD1 agrees at 12 bases. Looked up from germline, CDR1 is MDHEN and CDR2 is SYDVKM. The CDR3 is 15 amino acids. V dropped 8 bases and J dropped 4; count of bases not matched to a gene: 9.

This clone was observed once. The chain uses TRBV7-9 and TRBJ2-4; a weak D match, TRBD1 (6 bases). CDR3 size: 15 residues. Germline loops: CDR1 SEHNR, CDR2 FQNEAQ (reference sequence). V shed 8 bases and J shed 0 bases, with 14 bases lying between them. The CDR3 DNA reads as TGTGCCAGCCAGGGGTTTACAGCAGCCAAAAACATTCAGTACTTC. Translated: CASQGFTAAKNIQYF.

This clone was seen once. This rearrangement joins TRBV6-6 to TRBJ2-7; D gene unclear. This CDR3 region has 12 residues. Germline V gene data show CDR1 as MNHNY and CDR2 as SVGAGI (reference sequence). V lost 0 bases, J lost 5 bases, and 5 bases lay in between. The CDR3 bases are TGTGCCAGCAGTTACTCGTCAGACGAGCAGTACTTC. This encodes CASSYSSDEQYF.

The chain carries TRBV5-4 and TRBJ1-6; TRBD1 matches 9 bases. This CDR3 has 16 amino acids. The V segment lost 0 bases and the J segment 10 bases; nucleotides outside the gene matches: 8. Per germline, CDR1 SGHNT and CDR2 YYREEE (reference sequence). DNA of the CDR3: TGTGCCAGCAGCTTGGCCCCGGGACAGGGAGGCTCACCCCTCCACTTT. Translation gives CASSLAPGQGGSPLHF.

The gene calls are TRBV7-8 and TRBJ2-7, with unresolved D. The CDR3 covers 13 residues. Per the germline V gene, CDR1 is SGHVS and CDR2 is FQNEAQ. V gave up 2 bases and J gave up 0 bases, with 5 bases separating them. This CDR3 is CASSLFLSYEQYF. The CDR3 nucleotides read TGTGCCAGCAGCTTATTCCTCTCCTACGAGCAGTACTTC.

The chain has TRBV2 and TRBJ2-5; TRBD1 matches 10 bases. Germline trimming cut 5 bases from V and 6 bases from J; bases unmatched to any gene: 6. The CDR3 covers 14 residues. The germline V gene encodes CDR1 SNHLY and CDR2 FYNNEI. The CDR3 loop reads CASSTGQGTKTQYF. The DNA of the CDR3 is TGTGCCAGCAGTACGGGACAGGGGACAAAGACCCAGTACTTC.

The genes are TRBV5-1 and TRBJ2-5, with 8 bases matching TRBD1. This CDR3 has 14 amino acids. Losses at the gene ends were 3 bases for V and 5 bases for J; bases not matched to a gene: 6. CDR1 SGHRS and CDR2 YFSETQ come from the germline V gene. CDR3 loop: CASSYGQGVETQYF. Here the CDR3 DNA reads TGCGCCAGCAGCTACGGACAGGGAGTCGAGACCCAGTACTTC.

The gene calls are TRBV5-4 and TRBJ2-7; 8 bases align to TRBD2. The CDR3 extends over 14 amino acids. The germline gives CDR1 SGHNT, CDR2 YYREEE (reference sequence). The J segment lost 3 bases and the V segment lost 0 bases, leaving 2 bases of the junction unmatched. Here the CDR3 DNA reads TGTGCCAGCAGCTTGGCGGGAGGGGGCTACGAGCAGTACTTC. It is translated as CASSLAGGGYEQYF.

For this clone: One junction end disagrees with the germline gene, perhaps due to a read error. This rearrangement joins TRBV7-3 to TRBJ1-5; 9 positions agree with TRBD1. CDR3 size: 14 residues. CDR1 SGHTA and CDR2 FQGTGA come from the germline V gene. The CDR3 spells CASSPGTGSQAQHF. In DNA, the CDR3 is TGTGCCAGCAGCCCCGGGACAGGGTCTCAGGCCCAGCATTTT.

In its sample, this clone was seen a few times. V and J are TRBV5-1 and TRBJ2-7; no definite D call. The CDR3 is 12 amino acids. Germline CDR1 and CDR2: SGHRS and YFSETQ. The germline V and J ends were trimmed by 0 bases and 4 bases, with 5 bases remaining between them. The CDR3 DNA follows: TGCGCCAGCAGCTTGGTCGGTTACGAGCAGTACTTC. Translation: CASSLVGYEQYF.

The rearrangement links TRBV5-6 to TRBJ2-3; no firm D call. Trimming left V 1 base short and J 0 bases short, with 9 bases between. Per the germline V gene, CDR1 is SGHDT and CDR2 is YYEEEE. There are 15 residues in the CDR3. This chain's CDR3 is CASSLRGVSTDTQYF. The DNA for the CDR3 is TGTGCCAGCAGCTTGCGCGGTGTAAGCACAGATACGCAGTATTTT.

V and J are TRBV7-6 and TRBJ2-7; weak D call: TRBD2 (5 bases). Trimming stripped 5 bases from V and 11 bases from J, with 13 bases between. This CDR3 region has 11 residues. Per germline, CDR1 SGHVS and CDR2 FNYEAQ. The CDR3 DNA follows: TGTGCCAGCAGCGACACGGGAAGGAAGTACTTC. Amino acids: CASSDTGRKYF.

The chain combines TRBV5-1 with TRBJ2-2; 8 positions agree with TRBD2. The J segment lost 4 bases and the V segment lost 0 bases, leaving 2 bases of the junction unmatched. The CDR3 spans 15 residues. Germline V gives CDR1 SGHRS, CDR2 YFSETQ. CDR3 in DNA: TGCGCCAGCAGCTTGGCGGGAGGGAGCACCGGGGAGCTGTTTTTT. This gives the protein CASSLAGGSTGELFF.

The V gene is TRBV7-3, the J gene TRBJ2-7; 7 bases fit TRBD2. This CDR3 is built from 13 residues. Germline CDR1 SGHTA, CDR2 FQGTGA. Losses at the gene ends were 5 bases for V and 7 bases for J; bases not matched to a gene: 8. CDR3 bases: TGTGCCAGCAGCACAAGGGAGGGCCGGGAGCAGTACTTC. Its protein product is CASSTREGREQYF.

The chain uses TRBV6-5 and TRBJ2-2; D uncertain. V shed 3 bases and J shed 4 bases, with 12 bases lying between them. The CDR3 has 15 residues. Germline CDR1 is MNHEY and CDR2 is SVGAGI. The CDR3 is CASSYPSQATGELFF. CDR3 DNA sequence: TGTGCCAGCAGTTATCCGTCCCAGGCCACCGGGGAGCTGTTTTTT.

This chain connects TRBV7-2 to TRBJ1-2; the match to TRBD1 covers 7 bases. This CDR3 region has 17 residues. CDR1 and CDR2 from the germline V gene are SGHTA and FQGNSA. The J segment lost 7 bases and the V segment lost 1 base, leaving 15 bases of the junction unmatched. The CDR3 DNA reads TGTGCCAGCAGCTTAGAAAACCCCGGGACAGAAAGAGGTGGCTACACCTTC. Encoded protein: CASSLENPGTERGGYTF.

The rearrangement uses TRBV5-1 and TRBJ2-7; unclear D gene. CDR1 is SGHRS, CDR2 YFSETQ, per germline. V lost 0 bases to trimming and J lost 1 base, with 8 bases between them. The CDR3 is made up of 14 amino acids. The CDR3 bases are TGCGCCAGCAGCTTGGTTGACACGTCCTACGAGCAGTACTTC. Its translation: CASSLVDTSYEQYF. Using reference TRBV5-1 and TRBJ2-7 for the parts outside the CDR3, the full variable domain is KAGVTQTPRYLIKTRGQQVTLSCSPISGHRSVSWYQQTPGQGLQFLFEYFSETQRNKGNFPGRFSGRQFSNSRSEMNVSTLELGDSALYLCASSLVDTSYEQYFGPGTRLTVT.

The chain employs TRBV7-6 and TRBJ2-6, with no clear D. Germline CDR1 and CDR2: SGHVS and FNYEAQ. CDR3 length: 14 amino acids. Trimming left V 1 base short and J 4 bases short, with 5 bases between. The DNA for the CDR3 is TGTGCCAGCAGCTTAGACATAGGGGCCAACGTCCTGACTTTC. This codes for CASSLDIGANVLTF.

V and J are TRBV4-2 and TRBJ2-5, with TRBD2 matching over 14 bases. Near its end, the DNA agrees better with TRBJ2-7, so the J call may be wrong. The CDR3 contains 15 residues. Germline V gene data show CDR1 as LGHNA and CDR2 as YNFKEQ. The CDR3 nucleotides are TGTGCCAGCAGCTCCCGACTAGCGGGAGGGACCGAGCAGTACTTC. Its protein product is CASSSRLAGGTEQYF.

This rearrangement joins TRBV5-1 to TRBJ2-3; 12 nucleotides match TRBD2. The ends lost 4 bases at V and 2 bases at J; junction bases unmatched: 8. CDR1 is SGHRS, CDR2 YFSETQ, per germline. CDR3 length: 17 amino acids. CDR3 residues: CASSAQLAGGLTDTQYF. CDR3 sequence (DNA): TGCGCCAGCAGCGCCCAACTAGCGGGAGGACTCACAGATACGCAGTATTTT.

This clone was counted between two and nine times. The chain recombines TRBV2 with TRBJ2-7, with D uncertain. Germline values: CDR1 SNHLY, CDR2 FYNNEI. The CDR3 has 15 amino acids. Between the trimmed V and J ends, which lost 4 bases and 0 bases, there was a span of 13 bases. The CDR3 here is CASSVSVYSSYEQYF. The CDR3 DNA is TGTGCCAGCAGTGTTTCGGTTTACAGCTCCTACGAGCAGTACTTC.